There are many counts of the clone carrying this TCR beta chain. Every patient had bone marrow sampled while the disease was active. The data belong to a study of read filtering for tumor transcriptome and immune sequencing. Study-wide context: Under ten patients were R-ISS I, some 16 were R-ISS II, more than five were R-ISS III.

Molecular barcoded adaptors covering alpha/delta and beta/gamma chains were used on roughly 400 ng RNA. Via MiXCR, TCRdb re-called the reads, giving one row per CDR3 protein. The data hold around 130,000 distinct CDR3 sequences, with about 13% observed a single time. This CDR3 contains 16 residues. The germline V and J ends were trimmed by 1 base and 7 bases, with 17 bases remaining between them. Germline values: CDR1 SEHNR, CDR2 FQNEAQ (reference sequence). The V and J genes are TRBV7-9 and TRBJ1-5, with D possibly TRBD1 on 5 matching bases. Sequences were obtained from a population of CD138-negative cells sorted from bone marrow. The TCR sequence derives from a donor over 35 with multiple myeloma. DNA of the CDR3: TGTGCCAGCAGCTTAGGCCAGGGTCGAATCGACCAGCCCCAGCATTTT. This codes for CASSLGQGRIDQPQHF.